A selection of T cell receptor beta chains follows, all from one sample in a study of cytomegalovirus exposure and HLA in healthy donors. The table came from immunoSEQ multiplex PCR; TCRdb's copy has only in-frame clones and leaves some out. The table includes 180,000 or so clones, less than 80% detected once. Sequenced sample: PBMCs. Receptors originate from a female donor in good health and CMV-seronegative. Each CDR3 is given with its conserved first and last residue. A D gene is named only where the DNA matches it firmly. The size of a clone is reported for some rows only, either as once, few or many, or as a class for expanded clones.

j_call: TRBJ2-1
v_call: TRBV6-4
clone_size: -
d_call: TRBD2
cdr3_nt: TGTGCCAGCAGTGCCCACGATAGCGGGAGAGGGAATGAGCAGTTCTTC
cdr3_aa: CASSAHDSGRGNEQFF

j_call: TRBJ2-3
v_call: TRBV7-3
clone_size: -
d_call: TRBD1
cdr3_nt: TGTGCCAGCAGCTTAGTGGGACAGGGGCTGTCCACAGATACGCAGTATTTT
cdr3_aa: CASSLVGQGLSTDTQYF

j_call: TRBJ1-3
v_call: TRBV5-6
clone_size: once
d_call: -
cdr3_nt: TGTGCCAGCAGCTTGGGTTACTCTGGAAACACCATATATTTT
cdr3_aa: CASSLGYSGNTIYF

j_call: TRBJ2-1
v_call: TRBV30
clone_size: -
d_call: TRBD2
cdr3_nt: TGTGCCTCGGGGGCGACTAGCGGGGCAAATGAGCAGTTCTTC
cdr3_aa: CASGATSGANEQFF

j_call: TRBJ1-2
v_call: TRBV4-1
clone_size: -
d_call: TRBD1
cdr3_nt: TGCGCCAGCAGCCAAGAGGGACAGAACTATGGCTACACCTTC
cdr3_aa: CASSQEGQNYGYTF

j_call: TRBJ2-7
v_call: TRBV12-5
clone_size: -
d_call: -
cdr3_nt: TGTGCTAGTGGTTTTACAGGCTACGAGCAGTACTTC
cdr3_aa: CASGFTGYEQYF

j_call: TRBJ2-1
v_call: TRBV7-3
clone_size: -
d_call: -
cdr3_nt: TGTGCCAGCAGCTCGAGAAGTAGCGGCGCCAATGAGCAGTTCTTC
cdr3_aa: CASSSRSSGANEQFF

j_call: TRBJ2-7
v_call: TRBV2
clone_size: -
d_call: TRBD1
cdr3_nt: TGTGCCAGCAGTCCCAGACAGGGGCGAGCCTCCTACGAGCAGTACTTC
cdr3_aa: CASSPRQGRASYEQYF

j_call: TRBJ1-5
v_call: TRBV5-4
clone_size: -
d_call: -
cdr3_nt: TGTGCCAGCAGCCCCGGCCCGGGGTCTGGCAATCAGCCCCAGCATTTT
cdr3_aa: CASSPGPGSGNQPQHF

j_call: TRBJ2-2
v_call: TRBV11-3
clone_size: -
d_call: -
cdr3_nt: TGTGCCAGCAGCTTAGCCCGAGGTCTGAACACCGGGGAGCTGTTTTTT
cdr3_aa: CASSLARGLNTGELFF

j_call: TRBJ1-6
v_call: TRBV7-2
clone_size: once
d_call: -
cdr3_nt: TGTGCCAGCAGCTTAGAGGCGGCAGGGGTGGGTTCACCCCTCCACTTT
cdr3_aa: CASSLEAAGVGSPLHF

j_call: TRBJ2-7
v_call: TRBV6-5
clone_size: -
d_call: TRBD1
cdr3_nt: TGTGCCAGCAGTCCCACGGGACAGGGCTACGAGCAGTACTTC
cdr3_aa: CASSPTGQGYEQYF

j_call: TRBJ1-5
v_call: TRBV2
clone_size: -
d_call: -
cdr3_nt: TGTGCCAGCAGTGGAGACGTACACTATAGCAATCAGCCCCAGCATTTT
cdr3_aa: CASSGDVHYSNQPQHF

j_call: TRBJ2-7
v_call: TRBV19
clone_size: -
d_call: -
cdr3_nt: TGTGCCAGTAGTATTAAGGGCACAGGGCTCTACGAGCAGTACTTC
cdr3_aa: CASSIKGTGLYEQYF

j_call: TRBJ1-1
v_call: TRBV15
clone_size: few
d_call: TRBD1
cdr3_nt: TGTGCCACCCAGATGGACAGGGGGGCTGTTAGAGCTTTCTTT
cdr3_aa: CATQMDRGAVRAFF

j_call: TRBJ2-2
v_call: TRBV4-2
clone_size: -
d_call: -
cdr3_nt: TGTGCCAGCAGCCGCGATAGTGCTTCGAACACCGGGGAGCTGTTTTTT
cdr3_aa: CASSRDSASNTGELFF

j_call: TRBJ2-2
v_call: TRBV2
clone_size: -
d_call: -
cdr3_nt: TGTGCCAGCAGTGTGGGTTTAGCGGGCCAGGGGTCTGGGGAGCTGTTTTTT
cdr3_aa: CASSVGLAGQGSGELFF

j_call: TRBJ1-5
v_call: TRBV28
clone_size: -
d_call: -
cdr3_nt: TGTGCCAGTGGACAGAGAAATCAGCCCCAGCATTTT
cdr3_aa: CASGQRNQPQHF

j_call: TRBJ1-4
v_call: TRBV25-1
clone_size: few
d_call: -
cdr3_nt: TGTGCCAGCAGTGATAGTACGGTCAAACTGTTTTTT
cdr3_aa: CASSDSTVKLFF

j_call: TRBJ1-2
v_call: TRBV30
clone_size: -
d_call: TRBD1
cdr3_nt: TGTGCCTGCTACGGTGGAGACAGGGCCTATGCGGATGGCTACACCTTC
cdr3_aa: CACYGGDRAYADGYTF

j_call: TRBJ1-1
v_call: TRBV20-1
clone_size: -
d_call: -
cdr3_nt: TGCAGTGGGTCCAGGAACACTGAAGCTTTCTTT
cdr3_aa: CSGSRNTEAFF

j_call: TRBJ2-3
v_call: TRBV10-3
clone_size: few
d_call: TRBD2
cdr3_nt: TGTGCCATCAGTGAGTCGACTAGCGGGACTGTAGATACGCAGTATTTT
cdr3_aa: CAISESTSGTVDTQYF

j_call: TRBJ1-5
v_call: TRBV28
clone_size: -
d_call: -
cdr3_nt: TGTGCCAGCAGTTGGATACAGGCCAATCAGCCCCAGCATTTT
cdr3_aa: CASSWIQANQPQHF

j_call: TRBJ2-1
v_call: TRBV21-1
clone_size: -
d_call: -
cdr3_nt: TGTGCCAGCAGCAAGTCGGGGGAGCAGTTCTTC
cdr3_aa: CASSKSGEQFF

j_call: TRBJ1-5
v_call: TRBV4-3
clone_size: -
d_call: TRBD1
cdr3_nt: TGCGCCAGCAGCCAAGTGACAGGGGGGAATCAGCCCCAGCATTTT
cdr3_aa: CASSQVTGGNQPQHF

j_call: TRBJ1-2
v_call: TRBV5-1
clone_size: -
d_call: -
cdr3_nt: TGCGCCAGCGGCACGGAACCGGGTTCAGCTAACTATGGCTACACCTTC
cdr3_aa: CASGTEPGSANYGYTF

j_call: TRBJ2-3
v_call: TRBV5-4
clone_size: -
d_call: TRBD1
cdr3_nt: TGTGCCAGCAGCTCACGGACAGGCCTCGGTACGCAGTATTTT
cdr3_aa: CASSSRTGLGTQYF

j_call: TRBJ2-7
v_call: TRBV7-3
clone_size: -
d_call: TRBD2
cdr3_nt: TGTGCCAGCAGCCCAGGGACTAGTTCGGGGCAGTACTTC
cdr3_aa: CASSPGTSSGQYF

j_call: TRBJ1-2
v_call: TRBV10-3
clone_size: -
d_call: TRBD1
cdr3_nt: TGTGCCATCAGTGAAGCTGAGGGGGCGAGGGGTGGCTACACCTTC
cdr3_aa: CAISEAEGARGGYTF

j_call: TRBJ2-5
v_call: TRBV4-3
clone_size: -
d_call: -
cdr3_nt: TGCGCCAGCAGCCAAGAGGGCAGGGAGGAAGAGACCCAGTACTTC
cdr3_aa: CASSQEGREEETQYF

j_call: TRBJ2-1
v_call: TRBV7-8
clone_size: -
d_call: -
cdr3_nt: TGTGCCAGCAGCTCCGGGAGTCACAATGAGCAGTTCTTC
cdr3_aa: CASSSGSHNEQFF

j_call: TRBJ2-7
v_call: TRBV29-1
clone_size: -
d_call: -
cdr3_nt: TGCAGCGTTGAACCACCGGGTACCTACGAGCAGTACTTC
cdr3_aa: CSVEPPGTYEQYF

j_call: TRBJ1-4
v_call: TRBV4-2
clone_size: -
d_call: -
cdr3_nt: TGTGCCAGCAGCCAAGATATTGGCGGGACCTCTAATGAAAAACTGTTTTTT
cdr3_aa: CASSQDIGGTSNEKLFF

j_call: TRBJ2-3
v_call: TRBV18
clone_size: few
d_call: -
cdr3_nt: TGTGCCAGCTCACCACGAAACGGGAGAACAGATACGCAGTATTTT
cdr3_aa: CASSPRNGRTDTQYF

j_call: TRBJ2-7
v_call: TRBV5-1
clone_size: -
d_call: -
cdr3_nt: TGCGCCAGCAGCTTGGGGGCAGGCTACGAGCAGTACTTC
cdr3_aa: CASSLGAGYEQYF

j_call: TRBJ1-1
v_call: TRBV19
clone_size: -
d_call: TRBD1
cdr3_nt: TGTGCCAGTACTAAGACAGGGATGAACACTGAAGCTTTCTTT
cdr3_aa: CASTKTGMNTEAFF

j_call: TRBJ1-6
v_call: TRBV7-9
clone_size: -
d_call: -
cdr3_nt: TGTGCCAGCAGCGCACAGGGTGACTCACCCCTCCACTTT
cdr3_aa: CASSAQGDSPLHF

j_call: TRBJ2-6
v_call: TRBV4-2
clone_size: -
d_call: -
cdr3_nt: TGTGCCAGCAGCCAAGATCAGGGGTCTGGGGCCAACGTCCTGACTTTC
cdr3_aa: CASSQDQGSGANVLTF

j_call: TRBJ2-2
v_call: TRBV19
clone_size: -
d_call: TRBD2
cdr3_nt: TGTGCCAGTAGTATACCTCCCCAAAGACTAGCGGGGCGGGCCGGGGAGCTGTTTTTT
cdr3_aa: CASSIPPQRLAGRAGELFF

j_call: TRBJ2-5
v_call: TRBV21-1
clone_size: few
d_call: -
cdr3_nt: TGTGCCAGCAGCAAAGGTTACGGACTTCAAGAGACCCAGTACTTC
cdr3_aa: CASSKGYGLQETQYF

j_call: TRBJ1-2
v_call: TRBV7-9
clone_size: -
d_call: -
cdr3_nt: TGTGCCAGCAGCTTTGAAGGGGGAAAGGGAGGCTACACCTTC
cdr3_aa: CASSFEGGKGGYTF

j_call: TRBJ2-3
v_call: TRBV10-3
clone_size: -
d_call: -
cdr3_nt: TGTGCCATCAGTACAGAAGGCGGGGGCAGCACAGATACGCAGTATTTT
cdr3_aa: CAISTEGGGSTDTQYF

j_call: TRBJ2-5
v_call: TRBV4-2
clone_size: -
d_call: TRBD2
cdr3_nt: TGTGCCAGCAGCCAAGTTGCGGGGGGAGAGACCCAGTACTTC
cdr3_aa: CASSQVAGGETQYF

j_call: TRBJ2-1
v_call: TRBV7-9
clone_size: -
d_call: TRBD2
cdr3_nt: TGTGCCAGCAGCTTGAGCGGGGGAGTTTACAATGAGCAGTTCTTC
cdr3_aa: CASSLSGGVYNEQFF

j_call: TRBJ2-2
v_call: TRBV5-1
clone_size: -
d_call: TRBD2
cdr3_nt: TGCGCCAGCACTTCCCTAGCGGGGAAATCCGGGGAGCTGTTTTTT
cdr3_aa: CASTSLAGKSGELFF

j_call: TRBJ2-6
v_call: TRBV5-6
clone_size: -
d_call: TRBD1
cdr3_nt: TGTGCCACCCGGACAGGATACTCTGGGGCCAACGGCCTGACTTTC
cdr3_aa: CATRTGYSGANGLTF

j_call: TRBJ1-5
v_call: TRBV6-6
clone_size: few
d_call: -
cdr3_nt: TGTGCCAGCACCAACGGGGGGGCGCTCGGTCAGCCCCAGCATTTT
cdr3_aa: CASTNGGALGQPQHF

j_call: TRBJ2-7
v_call: TRBV14
clone_size: few
d_call: TRBD2
cdr3_nt: TGTGCCAGCAGCCATCCCCAGGGGACTAGCGGGTTCTACGAGCAGTACTTC
cdr3_aa: CASSHPQGTSGFYEQYF

j_call: TRBJ2-3
v_call: TRBV29-1
clone_size: -
d_call: TRBD2
cdr3_nt: TGCAGCGTTGAGCAAGGGTTGGGGCGGGAGTTTAATGCAGATACGCAGTATTTT
cdr3_aa: CSVEQGLGREFNADTQYF

j_call: TRBJ2-1
v_call: TRBV9
clone_size: few
d_call: -
cdr3_nt: TGTGCCAGCAGCGTAGCAACGGGGAGTTCCTACAATGAGCAGTTCTTC
cdr3_aa: CASSVATGSSYNEQFF

j_call: TRBJ2-5
v_call: TRBV6-1
clone_size: -
d_call: TRBD2
cdr3_nt: TGTGCCAGCAACCGACTAGCGGAGACCCAGTACTTC
cdr3_aa: CASNRLAETQYF

j_call: TRBJ2-5
v_call: TRBV27
clone_size: -
d_call: TRBD1
cdr3_nt: TGTGCCAGCAGTTTATCGGGGACAGGGGAGACCCAGTACTTC
cdr3_aa: CASSLSGTGETQYF